This entry is about one TCR beta chain. Its antigen remains unidentified. Separation from the roughly 700-subject first cohort characterized the roughly 110-subject validation cohort, to which the donors belonged. The data were taken from a study of cytomegalovirus exposure and HLA in healthy donors. Study findings and constraints: Most TCRs appeared rarely, but some public TCRs recurred in many donors.

Sequencing used immunoSEQ multiplex PCR; TCRdb keeps in-frame clones, though not all of them. Among about 150,000 clones, 82% were seen once, and the ten largest hold approximately 30%. Per germline, CDR1 MNHEY and CDR2 SVGAGI. The CDR3 totals 15 residues. V lost 2 bases and J lost 0, with 8 bases in between. This clonotype was sampled from a man aged 30-40 years in good health and CMV-seropositive. The rearrangement joins TRBV6-5 to TRBJ2-1; possible D gene TRBD2, 6 bases. The sequenced sample consisted of PBMCs. This chain's CDR3 is CASSYMGGSYNEQFF. The CDR3 region has the DNA TGTGCCAGCAGTTACATGGGGGGCTCCTACAATGAGCAGTTCTTC.